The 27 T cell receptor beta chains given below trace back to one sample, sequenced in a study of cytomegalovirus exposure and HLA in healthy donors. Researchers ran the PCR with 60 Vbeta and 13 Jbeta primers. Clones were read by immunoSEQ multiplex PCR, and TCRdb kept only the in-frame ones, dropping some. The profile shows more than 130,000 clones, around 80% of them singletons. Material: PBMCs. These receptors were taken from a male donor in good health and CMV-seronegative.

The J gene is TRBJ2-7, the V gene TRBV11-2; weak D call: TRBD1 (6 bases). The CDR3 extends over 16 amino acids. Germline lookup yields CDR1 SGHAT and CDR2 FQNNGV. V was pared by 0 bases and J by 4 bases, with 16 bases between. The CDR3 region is CASSLESSTRGYEQYF. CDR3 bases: TGTGCCAGCAGCTTAGAGAGCAGTACTAGGGGGTACGAGCAGTACTTC.

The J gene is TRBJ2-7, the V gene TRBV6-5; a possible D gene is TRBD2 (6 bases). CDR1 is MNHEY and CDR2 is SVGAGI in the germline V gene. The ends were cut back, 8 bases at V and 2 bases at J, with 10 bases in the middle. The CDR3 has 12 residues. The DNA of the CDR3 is TGTGCCAGCTGGGACTCGACCTACGAGCAGTACTTC. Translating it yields CASWDSTYEQYF.

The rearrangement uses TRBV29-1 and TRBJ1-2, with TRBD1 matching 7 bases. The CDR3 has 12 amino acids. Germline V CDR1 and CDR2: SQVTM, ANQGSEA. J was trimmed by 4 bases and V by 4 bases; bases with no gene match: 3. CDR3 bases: TGCAGCGTTGGACAGGGCCTCTATGGCTACACCTTC. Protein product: CSVGQGLYGYTF.

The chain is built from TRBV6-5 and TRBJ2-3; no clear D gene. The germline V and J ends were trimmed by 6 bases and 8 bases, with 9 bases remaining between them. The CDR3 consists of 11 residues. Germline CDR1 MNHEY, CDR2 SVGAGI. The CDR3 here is CASSLAGTQYF. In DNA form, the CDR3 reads TGTGCCAGCAGCCTTGCCGGTACGCAGTATTTT.

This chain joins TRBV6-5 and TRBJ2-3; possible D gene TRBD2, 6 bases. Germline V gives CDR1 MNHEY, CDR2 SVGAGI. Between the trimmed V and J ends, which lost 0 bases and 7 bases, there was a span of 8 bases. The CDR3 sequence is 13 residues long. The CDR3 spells CASSYSRGNTQYF. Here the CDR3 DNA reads TGTGCCAGCAGTTACTCCCGGGGGAATACGCAGTATTTT.

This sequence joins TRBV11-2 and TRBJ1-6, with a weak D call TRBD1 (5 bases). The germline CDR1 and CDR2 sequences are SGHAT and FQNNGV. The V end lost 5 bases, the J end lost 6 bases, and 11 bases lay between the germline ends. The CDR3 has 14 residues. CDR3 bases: TGTGCCAGCAGCCTCCGACAGAGTAATTCACCCCTCCACTTT. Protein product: CASSLRQSNSPLHF.

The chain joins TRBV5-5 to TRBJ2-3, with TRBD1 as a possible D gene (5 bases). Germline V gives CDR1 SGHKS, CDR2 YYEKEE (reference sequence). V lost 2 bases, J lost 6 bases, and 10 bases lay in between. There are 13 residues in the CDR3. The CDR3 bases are TGTGCCAGCAGCTTCCAGGGTACGGATACGCAGTATTTT. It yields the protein CASSFQGTDTQYF.

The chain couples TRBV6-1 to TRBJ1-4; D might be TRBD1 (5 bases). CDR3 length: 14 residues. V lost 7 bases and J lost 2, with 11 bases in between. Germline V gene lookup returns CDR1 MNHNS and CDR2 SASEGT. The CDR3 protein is CASTERGTNEKLFF. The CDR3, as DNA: TGTGCCAGCACCGAGCGGGGGACTAATGAAAAACTGTTTTTT.

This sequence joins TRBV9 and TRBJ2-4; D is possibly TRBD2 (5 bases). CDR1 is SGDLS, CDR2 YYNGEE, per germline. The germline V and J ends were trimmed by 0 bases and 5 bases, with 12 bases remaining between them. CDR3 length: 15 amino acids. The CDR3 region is CASSVGPGRENIQYF. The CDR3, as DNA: TGTGCCAGCAGCGTAGGCCCCGGGCGGGAAAACATTCAGTACTTC.

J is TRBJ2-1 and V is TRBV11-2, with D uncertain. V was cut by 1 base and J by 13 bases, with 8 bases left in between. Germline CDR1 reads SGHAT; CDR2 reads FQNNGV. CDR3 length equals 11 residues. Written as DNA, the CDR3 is TGTGCCAGCAGCTTAGGAGCGATTCAGTTCTTC. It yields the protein CASSLGAIQFF.

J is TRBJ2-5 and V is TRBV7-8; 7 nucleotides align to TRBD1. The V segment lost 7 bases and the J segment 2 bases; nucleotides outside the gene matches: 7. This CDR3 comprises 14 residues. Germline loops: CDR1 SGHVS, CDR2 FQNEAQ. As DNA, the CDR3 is TGTGCCAGCAATCCCGGGACAGCTCAAGAGACCCAGTACTTC. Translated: CASNPGTAQETQYF.

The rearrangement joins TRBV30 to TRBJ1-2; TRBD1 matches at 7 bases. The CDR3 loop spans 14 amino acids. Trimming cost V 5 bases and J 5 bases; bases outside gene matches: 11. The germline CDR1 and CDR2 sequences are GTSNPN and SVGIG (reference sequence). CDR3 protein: CAWARQGIFYGYTF. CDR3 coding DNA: TGTGCCTGGGCAAGACAGGGCATTTTTTATGGCTACACCTTC.

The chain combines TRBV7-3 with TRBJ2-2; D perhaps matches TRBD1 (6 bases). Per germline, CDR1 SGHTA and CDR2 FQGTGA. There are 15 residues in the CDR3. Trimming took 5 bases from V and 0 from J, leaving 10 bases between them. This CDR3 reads CASSAGTTNTGELFF. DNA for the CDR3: TGTGCCAGCAGCGCCGGGACAACGAACACCGGGGAGCTGTTTTTT.

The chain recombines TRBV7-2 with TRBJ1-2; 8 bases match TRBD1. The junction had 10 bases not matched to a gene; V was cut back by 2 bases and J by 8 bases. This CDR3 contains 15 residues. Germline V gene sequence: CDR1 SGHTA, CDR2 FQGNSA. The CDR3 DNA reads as TGTGCCAGCAGCTTAAGGTATCAGGGGGCGCAAGGCTACACCTTC. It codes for CASSLRYQGAQGYTF. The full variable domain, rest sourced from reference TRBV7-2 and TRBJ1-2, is GAGVSQSPSNKVTEKGKDVELRCDPISGHTALYWYRQSLGQGLEFLIYFQGNSAPDKSGLPSDRFSAERTGGSVSTLTIQRTQQEDSAVYLCASSLRYQGAQGYTFGSGTRLTVV.

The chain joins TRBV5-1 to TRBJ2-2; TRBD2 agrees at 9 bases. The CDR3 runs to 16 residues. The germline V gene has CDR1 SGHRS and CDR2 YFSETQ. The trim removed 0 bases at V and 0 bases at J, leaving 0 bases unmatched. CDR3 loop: CASSLASGANTGELFF. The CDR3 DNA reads TGCGCCAGCAGCTTGGCTAGCGGGGCGAACACCGGGGAGCTGTTTTTT.

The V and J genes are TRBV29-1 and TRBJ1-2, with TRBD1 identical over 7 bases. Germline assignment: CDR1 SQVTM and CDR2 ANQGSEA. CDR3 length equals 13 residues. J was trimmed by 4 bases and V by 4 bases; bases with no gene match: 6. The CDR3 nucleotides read TGCAGCGTTGTCGAGGGGGCCCGCTATGGCTACACCTTC. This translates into CSVVEGARYGYTF.

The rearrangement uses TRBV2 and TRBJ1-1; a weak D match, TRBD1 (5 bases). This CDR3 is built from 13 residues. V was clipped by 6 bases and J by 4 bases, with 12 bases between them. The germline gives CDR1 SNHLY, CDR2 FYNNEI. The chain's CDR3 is CASRAQGITEAFF. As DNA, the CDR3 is TGTGCCAGCAGGGCCCAGGGTATCACTGAAGCTTTCTTT.

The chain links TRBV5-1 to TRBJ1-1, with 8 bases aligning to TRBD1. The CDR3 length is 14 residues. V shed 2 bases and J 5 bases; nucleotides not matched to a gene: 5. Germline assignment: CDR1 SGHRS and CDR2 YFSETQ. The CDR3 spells CASSFSGQGTEAFF. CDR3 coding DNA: TGCGCCAGCAGCTTTAGTGGACAGGGAACTGAAGCTTTCTTT.

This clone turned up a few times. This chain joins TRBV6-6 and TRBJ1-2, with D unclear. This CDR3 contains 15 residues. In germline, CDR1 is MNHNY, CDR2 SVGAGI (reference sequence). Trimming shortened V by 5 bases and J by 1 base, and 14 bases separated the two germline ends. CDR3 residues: CASSKAGWNNYGYTF. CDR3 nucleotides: TGTGCCAGCAGTAAGGCGGGGTGGAATAACTATGGCTACACCTTC.

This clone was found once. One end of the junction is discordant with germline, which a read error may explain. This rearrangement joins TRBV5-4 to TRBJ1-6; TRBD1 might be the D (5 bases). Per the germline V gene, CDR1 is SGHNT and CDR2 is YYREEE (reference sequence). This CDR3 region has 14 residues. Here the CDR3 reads CASSFPGRDSPPHF. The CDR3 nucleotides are TGTGCCAGCAGCTTTCCAGGGAGGGATTCACCCCCCCACTTT.

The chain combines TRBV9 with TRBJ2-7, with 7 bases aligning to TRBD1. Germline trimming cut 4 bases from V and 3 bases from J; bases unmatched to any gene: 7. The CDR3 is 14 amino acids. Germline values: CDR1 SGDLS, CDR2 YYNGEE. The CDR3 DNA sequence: TGTGCCAGCAGCCCATGGGACAGAGACTACGAGCAGTACTTC. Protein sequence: CASSPWDRDYEQYF.

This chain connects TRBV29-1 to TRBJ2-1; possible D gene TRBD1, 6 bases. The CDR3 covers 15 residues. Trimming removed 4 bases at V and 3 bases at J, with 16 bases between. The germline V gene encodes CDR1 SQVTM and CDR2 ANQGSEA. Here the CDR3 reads CSVVSGTPDYNEQFF. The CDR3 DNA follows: TGCAGCGTTGTATCCGGGACACCTGACTACAATGAGCAGTTCTTC.

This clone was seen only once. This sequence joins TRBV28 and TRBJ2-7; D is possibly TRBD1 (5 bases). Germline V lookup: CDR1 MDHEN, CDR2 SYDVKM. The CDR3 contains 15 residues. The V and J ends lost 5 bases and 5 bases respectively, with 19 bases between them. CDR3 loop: CASSVGSGIADEQYF. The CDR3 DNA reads TGTGCCAGCAGTGTCGGATCAGGGATAGCCGACGAGCAGTACTTC. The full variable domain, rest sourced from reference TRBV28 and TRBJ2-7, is DVKVTQSSRYLVKRTGEKVFLECVQDMDHENMFWYRQDPGLGLRLIYFSYDVKMKEKGDIPEGYSVSREKKERFSLILESASTNQTSMYLCASSVGSGIADEQYFGPGTRLTVT.

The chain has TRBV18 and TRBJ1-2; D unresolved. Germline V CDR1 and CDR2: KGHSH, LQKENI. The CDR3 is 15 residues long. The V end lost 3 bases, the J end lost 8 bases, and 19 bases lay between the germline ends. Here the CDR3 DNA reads TGTGCCAGCTCACCGACTAAGCGGGGTACGGGAGGCTACACCTTC. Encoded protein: CASSPTKRGTGGYTF. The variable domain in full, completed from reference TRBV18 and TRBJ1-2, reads NAGVMQNPRHLVRRRGQEARLRCSPMKGHSHVYWYRQLPEEGLKFMVYLQKENIIDESGMPKERFSAEFPKEGPSILRIQQVVRGDSAAYFCASSPTKRGTGGYTFGSGTRLTVV.

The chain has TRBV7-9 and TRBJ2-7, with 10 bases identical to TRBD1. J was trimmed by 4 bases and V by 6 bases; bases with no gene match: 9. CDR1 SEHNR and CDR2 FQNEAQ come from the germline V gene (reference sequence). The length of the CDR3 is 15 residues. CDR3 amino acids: CASRPPGTGVYEQYF. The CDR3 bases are TGTGCCAGCAGACCACCCGGGACAGGGGTTTACGAGCAGTACTTC.

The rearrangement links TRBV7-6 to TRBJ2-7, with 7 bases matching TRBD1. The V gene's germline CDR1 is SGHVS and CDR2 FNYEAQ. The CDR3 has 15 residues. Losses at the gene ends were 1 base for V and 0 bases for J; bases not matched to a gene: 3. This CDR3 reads CASSLDRGNSYEQYF. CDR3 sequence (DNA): TGTGCCAGCAGCTTAGACAGGGGAAACTCCTACGAGCAGTACTTC.

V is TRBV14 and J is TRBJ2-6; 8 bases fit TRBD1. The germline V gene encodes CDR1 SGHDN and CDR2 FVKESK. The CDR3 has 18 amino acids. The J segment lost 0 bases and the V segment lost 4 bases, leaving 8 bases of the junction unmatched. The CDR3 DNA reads TGTGCCAGCAGCCGCCAGACAGGGGTCCACTCTGGGGCCAACGTCCTGACTTTC. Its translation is CASSRQTGVHSGANVLTF.